This T cell receptor beta chain was sequenced for a study of blood T cell repertoires in COVID-19. In the study overall: There were acute and convalescent COVID-19 samples, and they came from the United States, Italy and Spain. The analysed material was cDNA or gDNA that came from T cells, B-cell-depleted T cells, or PBMCs.

In the original processing: Counts of nucleated cells, estimated from reference gene primer amplification, were obtained. Using immunoSEQ multiplex PCR, the repertoire was profiled, and TCRdb retains in-frame clones only, with some absent. V, J and clone size are those of that table, while D and trimming were read from the DNA. The table shows fewer than 250,000 clones, with 83% occurring only once. The TCR sequence derives from a woman between 45 and 65 years old with acute or convalescent COVID-19. The specimen was peripheral blood.

The CDR3 loop reads CASRRGQGFSQPQHF. Here the CDR3 DNA reads TGTGCCAGCAGGCGGGGACAGGGGTTCAGTCAGCCCCAGCATTTT. J is TRBJ1-5 and V is TRBV6-5, with TRBD1 identical over 10 bases. Looked up from germline, CDR1 is MNHEY and CDR2 is SVGAGI. The length of the CDR3 is 15 residues. The ends lost 6 bases at V and 6 bases at J; junction bases unmatched: 8.